This T cell receptor beta chain was retrieved from a study of blood T cell repertoires in COVID-19. The overall study: Collection of acute and convalescent COVID-19 samples took place in the United States, Italy and Spain. Sources were T cells, B-cell-depleted T cells, or PBMCs; the material itself was cDNA or gDNA.

TCRdb's copy holds only in-frame clones and misses some; the assay was immunoSEQ multiplex PCR. The top ten hold about 9.5% of the sample, which has approximately 140,000 clones, about 80% seen once. The germline CDR1 and CDR2 sequences are SGDLS and YYNGEE. CDR3 length: 15 residues. With 3 bases removed from V and 2 bases from J, the gap between germline ends came to 13 bases. The clonotype originates from a man in his forties with active or convalescent COVID-19. V usage is TRBV9 and J usage is TRBJ2-3; the D gene is possibly TRBD1 (5 bases). Sequenced: peripheral blood. The CDR3 bases are TGTGCCAGCAGCGGGAACCAGGGTGTCACAGATACGCAGTATTTT. Translation: CASSGNQGVTDTQYF. The whole variable domain, remainder taken from reference TRBV9 and TRBJ2-3, is DSGVTQTPKHLITATGQRVTLRCSPRSGDLSVYWYQQSLDQGLQFLIQYYNGEERAKGNILERFSAQQFPDLHSELNLSSLELGDSALYFCASSGNQGVTDTQYFGPGTRLTVL.